This T cell receptor (beta chain) was sequenced in a study of early T cells in non-severe SARS-CoV-2 infection. Study-level information: Sequencing used unsorted whole-blood bulk RNA, so chains lack pairing.

Separate cDNA molecules each had unique molecular identifiers attached to them. TCRdb reprocessed the 5' RACE reads via MiXCR and lists one record per CDR3 protein. The table shows about 22,000 distinct CDR3 sequences, with 5% occurring only once. Per germline, CDR1 MNHEY and CDR2 SVGAGI. The CDR3 covers 14 residues. V was shortened by 4 bases and J by 3 bases, with 12 bases between the two germline ends. This clonotype has just a few counts. The J gene is TRBJ1-1, the V gene TRBV6-5, with TRBD1 as a possible D gene (5 bases). The clonotype comes from an adult who was a healthcare worker with PCR-confirmed SARS-CoV-2 infection or an uninfected control (not recorded which). Sequencing was carried out using whole blood. This chain's CDR3 is CASSFRGADTEAFF. The CDR3 DNA sequence: TGTGCCAGCAGTTTTCGAGGGGCTGACACTGAAGCTTTCTTT.